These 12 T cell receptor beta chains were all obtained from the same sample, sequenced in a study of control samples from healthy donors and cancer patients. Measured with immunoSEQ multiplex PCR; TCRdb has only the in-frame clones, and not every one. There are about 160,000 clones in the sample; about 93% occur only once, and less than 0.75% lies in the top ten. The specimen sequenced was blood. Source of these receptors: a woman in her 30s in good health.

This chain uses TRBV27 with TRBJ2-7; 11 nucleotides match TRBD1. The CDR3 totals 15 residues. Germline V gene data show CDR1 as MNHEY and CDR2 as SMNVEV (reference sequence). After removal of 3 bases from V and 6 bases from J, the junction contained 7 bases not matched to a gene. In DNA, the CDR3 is TGTGCCAGCAGTTTCCTGCGGACAGGGGGCCGCGAGCAGTACTTC. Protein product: CASSFLRTGGREQYF.

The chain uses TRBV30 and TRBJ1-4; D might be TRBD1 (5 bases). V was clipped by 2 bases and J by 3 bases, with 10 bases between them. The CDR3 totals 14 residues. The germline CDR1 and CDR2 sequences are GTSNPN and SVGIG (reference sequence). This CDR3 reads CAWSSGRANEKLFF. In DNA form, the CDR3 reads TGTGCCTGGAGTTCAGGGAGGGCTAATGAAAAACTGTTTTTT.

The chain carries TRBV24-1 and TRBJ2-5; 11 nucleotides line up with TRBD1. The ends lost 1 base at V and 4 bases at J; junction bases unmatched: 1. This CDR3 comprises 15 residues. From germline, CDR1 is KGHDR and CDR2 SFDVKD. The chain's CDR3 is CATSDLGQGAETQYF. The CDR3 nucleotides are TGTGCCACCAGTGATTTAGGACAGGGGGCAGAGACCCAGTACTTC.

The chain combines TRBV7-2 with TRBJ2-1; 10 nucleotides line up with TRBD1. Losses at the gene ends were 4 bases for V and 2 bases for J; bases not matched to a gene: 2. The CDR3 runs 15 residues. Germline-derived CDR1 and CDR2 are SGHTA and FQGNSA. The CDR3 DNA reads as TGTGCCAGCAGCTGGGACAGGGGCGCCTACAATGAGCAGTTCTTC. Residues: CASSWDRGAYNEQFF.

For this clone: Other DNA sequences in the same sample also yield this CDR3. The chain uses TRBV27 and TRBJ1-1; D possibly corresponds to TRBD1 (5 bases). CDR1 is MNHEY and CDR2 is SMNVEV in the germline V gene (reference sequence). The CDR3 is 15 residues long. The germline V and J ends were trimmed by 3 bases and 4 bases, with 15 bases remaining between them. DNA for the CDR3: TGTGCCAGCAGTTTCGCGACGGGGGTTGCCACTGAAGCTTTCTTT. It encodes CASSFATGVATEAFF.

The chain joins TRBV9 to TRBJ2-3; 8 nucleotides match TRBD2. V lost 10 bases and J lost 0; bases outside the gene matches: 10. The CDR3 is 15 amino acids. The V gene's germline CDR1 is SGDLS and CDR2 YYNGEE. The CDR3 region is CASGKGGRSTDTQYF. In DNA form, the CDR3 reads TGTGCCTCCGGGAAGGGCGGGAGGAGCACAGATACGCAGTATTTT.

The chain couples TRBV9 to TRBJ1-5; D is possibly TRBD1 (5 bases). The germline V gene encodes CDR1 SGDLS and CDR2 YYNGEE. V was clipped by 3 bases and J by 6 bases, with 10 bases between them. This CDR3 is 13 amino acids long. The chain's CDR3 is CASSGPQGQPQHF. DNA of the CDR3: TGTGCCAGCAGCGGACCTCAGGGTCAGCCCCAGCATTTT.

CDR3 sequence (DNA): TGCGCCAGCAGCCGACTCGGGCCTTGGGCGATCGGTGAGCAGTTCTTC. Its translation: CASSRLGPWAIGEQFF. J is TRBJ2-1 and V is TRBV4-1; D unclear. The CDR3 is 16 amino acids. The germline V and J ends were trimmed by 4 bases and 9 bases, with 22 bases remaining between them. Germline lookup yields CDR1 MGHRA and CDR2 YSYEKL.

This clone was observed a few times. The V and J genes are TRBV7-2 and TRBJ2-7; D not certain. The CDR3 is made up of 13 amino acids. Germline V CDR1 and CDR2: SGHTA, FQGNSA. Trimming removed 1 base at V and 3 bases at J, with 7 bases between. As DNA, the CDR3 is TGTGCCAGCAGCTTAGGTAATGGCTACGAGCAGTACTTC. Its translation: CASSLGNGYEQYF.

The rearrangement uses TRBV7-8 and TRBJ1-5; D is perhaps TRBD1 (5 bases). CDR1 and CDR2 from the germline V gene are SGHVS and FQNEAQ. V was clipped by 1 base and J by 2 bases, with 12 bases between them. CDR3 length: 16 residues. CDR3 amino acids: CASSLGGMGGNQPQHF. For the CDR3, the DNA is TGTGCCAGCAGCTTAGGGGGAATGGGGGGCAATCAGCCCCAGCATTTT.

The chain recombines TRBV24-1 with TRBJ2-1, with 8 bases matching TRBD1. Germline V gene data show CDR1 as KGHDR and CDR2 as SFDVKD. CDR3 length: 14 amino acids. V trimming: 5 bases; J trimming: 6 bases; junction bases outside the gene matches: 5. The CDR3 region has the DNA TGTGCCACCAGTGGCCGGACAGGGCTCAATGAGCAGTTCTTC. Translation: CATSGRTGLNEQFF.

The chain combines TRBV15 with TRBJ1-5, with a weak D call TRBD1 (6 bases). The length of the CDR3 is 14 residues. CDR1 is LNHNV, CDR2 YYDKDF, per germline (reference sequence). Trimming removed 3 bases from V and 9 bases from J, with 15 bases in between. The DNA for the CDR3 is TGTGCCACCAGCAGTTCGGGGGCCCGGGGGCCCCAGCATTTT. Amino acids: CATSSSGARGPQHF. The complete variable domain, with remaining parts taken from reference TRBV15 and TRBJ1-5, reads DAMVIQNPRYQVTQFGKPVTLSCSQTLNHNVMYWYQQKSSQAPKLLFHYYDKDFNNEADTPDNFQSRRPNTSFCFLDIRSPGLGDTAMYLCATSSSGARGPQHFGDGTRLSIL.